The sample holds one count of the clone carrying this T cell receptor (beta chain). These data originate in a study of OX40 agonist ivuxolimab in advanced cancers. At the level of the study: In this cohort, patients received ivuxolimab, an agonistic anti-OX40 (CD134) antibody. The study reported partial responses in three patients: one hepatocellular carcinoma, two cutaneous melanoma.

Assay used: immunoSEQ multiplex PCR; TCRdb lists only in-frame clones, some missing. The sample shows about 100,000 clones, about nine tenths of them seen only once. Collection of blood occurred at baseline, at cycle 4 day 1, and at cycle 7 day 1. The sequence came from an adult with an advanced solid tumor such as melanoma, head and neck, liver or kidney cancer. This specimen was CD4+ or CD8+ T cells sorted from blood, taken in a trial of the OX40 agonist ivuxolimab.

Written as DNA, the CDR3 is TGTGCCAGCAGCTTGTTGGGGGCCTTTAATGAAAAACTGTTTTTT. This codes for CASSLLGAFNEKLFF. The genes are TRBV5-6 and TRBJ1-4; weak D call: TRBD1 (6 bases). CDR3 length: 15 amino acids. CDR1 is SGHDT, CDR2 YYEEEE, per germline. Trimming cost V 1 base and J 4 bases, with 11 bases left between them.